The T cell receptor beta chain described here comes from a study of blood T cell repertoires in COVID-19. Per the original data handling: Amplification from reference gene primers served as the basis for estimated nucleated cell counts. Using immunoSEQ multiplex PCR, the repertoire was profiled, and TCRdb retains in-frame clones only, with some absent. The V and J calls and clone size are taken from that table; D and trimming were inferred from the DNA. The data contain 150,000 to 200,000 clones, around nine tenths of them singletons. Trimming at V came to 11 bases and at J to 4 bases, leaving 8 bases not matched to a gene. The CDR3 consists of 14 residues. Germline V gene data show CDR1 as SNHLY and CDR2 as FYNNEI.

This sequence joins TRBV2 and TRBJ1-4; 9 bases are a match to TRBD1. The sequence derives from a woman in her late teens or twenties who had recovered from COVID-19. Sequencing was carried out using peripheral blood. For the CDR3, the DNA is TGTGCCGGGGAGACAGGGGGGAATAATGAAAAACTGTTTTTT. This sequence encodes CAGETGGNNEKLFF.